The 22 T cell receptor beta chains given below trace back to one sample, sequenced in a study of identical twins. TCRdb reprocessed the 5' RACE reads with MiXCR, giving one entry per CDR3 protein. Of some 630,000 distinct CDR3 sequences in the sample, about 7.1% were seen once. The data also belong to a second study, concerning yellow fever vaccine responses in identical twins.

Input material: PBMCs. The receptors come from a woman aged 18-29 years in good health.

This clonotype was counted at least ten times. CDR3 sequence reads: CASSPRRTGELFF. DNA of the CDR3: TGTGCCAGCAGCCCAAGAAGAACCGGGGAGCTGTTTTTT. The chain joins TRBV5-6 to TRBJ2-2; D is unresolved. The V gene's germline CDR1 is SGHDT and CDR2 YYEEEE. The germline V and J ends were trimmed by 4 bases and 5 bases, with 9 bases remaining between them. The CDR3 extends over 13 amino acids.

The chain links TRBV10-3 to TRBJ2-7; maybe TRBD1 (6 bases). CDR3 length equals 16 residues. The germline gives CDR1 ENHRY, CDR2 SYGVKD. Trimming pared 3 bases from V and 2 bases from J, leaving 17 bases between. This CDR3 is CAISDSGTRGTYEQYF. The CDR3 coding sequence is TGTGCCATCAGTGATTCCGGGACAAGAGGGACCTACGAGCAGTACTTC.

The chain combines TRBV20-1 with TRBJ2-3; D not resolved. With 4 bases removed from V and 2 bases from J, the gap between germline ends came to 13 bases. The CDR3 covers 14 residues. CDR1 and CDR2 from the germline V gene are DFQATT and SNEGSKA (reference sequence). The CDR3 spells CSAMVGGTTDTQYF. CDR3 coding DNA: TGCAGTGCTATGGTCGGCGGCACCACAGATACGCAGTATTTT.

This sequence joins TRBV11-2 and TRBJ2-4, with 11 bases matching TRBD2. Germline-derived CDR1 and CDR2 are SGHAT and FQNNGV. This CDR3 spans 18 amino acids. Trimming at V came to 5 bases and at J to 0 bases, leaving 9 bases not matched to a gene. The CDR3 loop reads CASSLQLAGEAAKNIQYF. The CDR3 DNA reads as TGTGCCAGCAGCCTGCAACTAGCGGGGGAAGCAGCCAAAAACATTCAGTACTTC.

This clonotype was seen repeatedly, ten times or more. The chain links TRBV29-1 to TRBJ2-7; the match to TRBD1 covers 7 bases. The CDR3 runs to 19 residues. Germline V CDR1 and CDR2: SQVTM, ANQGSEA. The trim removed 0 bases at V and 2 bases at J, leaving 19 bases unmatched. The CDR3 sequence is CSVEDEWVVGGQEPYEQYV. The CDR3 DNA reads TGCAGCGTTGAAGATGAGTGGGTCGTCGGTGGACAGGAGCCCTACGAGCAGTACGTC.

This clonotype was seen only a few times. The rearrangement uses TRBV12-3 or TRBV12-4 and TRBJ2-1; D could derive from TRBD1 or TRBD2 (6 bases each). The CDR3 consists of 16 residues. The V gene lost 3 bases and the J gene lost 6 bases, with 18 bases spanning the gap. CDR3 sequence (DNA): TGTGCCAGCAGTTTCCCCGGGGGCAGGGCAGTCAATGAGCAGTTCTTC. This translates into CASSFPGGRAVNEQFF.

The chain combines TRBV4-1 with TRBJ2-7; D unresolved. CDR1 and CDR2 from the germline V gene are MGHRA and YSYEKL. Trimming removed 1 base from V and 4 bases from J, with 11 bases in between. CDR3 length: 14 amino acids. The CDR3 loop reads CASSQGGTTYEQYF. The CDR3, as DNA: TGCGCCAGCAGCCAAGGAGGAACGACTTACGAGCAGTACTTC.

The chain joins TRBV7-9 to TRBJ2-1; D not resolved. Per the germline V gene, CDR1 is SEHNR and CDR2 is FQNEAQ (reference sequence). Trimming left V 5 bases short and J 6 bases short, with 14 bases between. This CDR3 has 14 residues. The CDR3 loop reads CASSPLELTNEQFF. DNA for the CDR3: TGTGCCAGCAGCCCACTGGAGCTAACCAATGAGCAGTTCTTC.

In this sample, this clonotype turned up many times. The chain joins TRBV12-3 or TRBV12-4 to TRBJ1-4; TRBD1 matches 8 bases. CDR3 length: 15 amino acids. The V gene end was trimmed by 6 bases and the J gene end by 7 bases; junction bases not matched to a gene: 10. CDR3 amino acids: CASSGIRGRFEKLFF. The CDR3 DNA is TGTGCCAGCAGCGGAATCAGGGGGCGCTTTGAAAAACTGTTTTTT.

This clonotype was recorded many times. Written as DNA, the CDR3 is TGTGCCAGCAAGGGTGCGAACAATGAGCAGTTCTTC. It encodes CASKGANNEQFF. The chain joins TRBV25-1 to TRBJ2-1, with D uncertain. The CDR3 spans 12 residues. Germline-derived CDR1 and CDR2 are MGHDK and SYGVNS. V lost 7 bases and J 5 bases, leaving 9 bases between the germline ends.

The V call is TRBV7-9, the J call TRBJ1-3; 7 bases map to TRBD1. After removal of 0 bases from V and 4 bases from J, the junction contained 3 bases not matched to a gene. The CDR3 runs 15 residues. The germline V gene encodes CDR1 SEHNR and CDR2 FQNEAQ (reference sequence). Here the CDR3 reads CASSLAQGYGNTIYF. CDR3 in DNA: TGTGCCAGCAGCTTAGCACAGGGGTACGGAAACACCATATATTTT.

This clonotype was counted at least ten times. V usage is TRBV12-3 or TRBV12-4 and J usage is TRBJ1-2; TRBD1 matches at 7 bases. This CDR3 is built from 13 residues. Trimming took 1 base from V and 8 from J; bases not matched to a gene: 4. For the CDR3, the DNA is TGTGCCAGCAGTTTAGTTACAGGGGCCGGCTACACCTTC. Translating it yields CASSLVTGAGYTF.

This clonotype came up a few times. This sequence joins TRBV15 and TRBJ2-1; D tentatively reads TRBD1 or TRBD2 (6 bases each). The CDR3 has 13 amino acids. The ends were cut back, 7 bases at V and 9 bases at J, with 16 bases in the middle. Germline V lookup: CDR1 LNHNV, CDR2 YYDKDF (reference sequence). CDR3 nucleotide sequence: TGTGCCACCAAGGGGGGAGACGGTTTTGAGCAGTTCTTC. Amino acid sequence: CATKGGDGFEQFF.

The sample holds many counts of this clonotype. CDR3 DNA: TGCAGCGGTAGCGGGACAACCGTGTGGGAGCAGTTCTTC. Amino acid sequence: CSGSGTTVWEQFF. V is TRBV29-1 and J is TRBJ2-1, with 8 bases fitting TRBD2. Per the germline V gene, CDR1 is SQVTM and CDR2 is ANQGSEA. CDR3 length: 13 residues. V was clipped by 7 bases and J by 10 bases; unmatched bases: 12.

This clonotype was recorded a few times. The chain employs TRBV5-5 and TRBJ1-6; a possible D gene is TRBD1 (6 bases). Trimming removed 5 bases at V and 10 bases at J, with 16 bases between. Germline CDR1 is SGHKS and CDR2 is YYEKEE (reference sequence). CDR3 length: 14 amino acids. The CDR3 region is CASRRQVEDSPLHF. CDR3 in DNA: TGTGCCAGCAGGCGACAGGTGGAAGACTCACCCCTCCACTTT.

CDR3 sequence reads: CASSSQGKETQYF. The CDR3 coding sequence is TGTGCCAGCAGTTCCCAGGGAAAAGAGACCCAGTACTTC. V usage is TRBV6-6 and J usage is TRBJ2-5, with D tentatively TRBD1 (5 bases). Germline assignment: CDR1 MNHNY and CDR2 SVGAGI (reference sequence). The CDR3 consists of 13 residues. V was trimmed by 4 bases and J by 3 bases, leaving 9 bases between them.

Ten or more counts support this clonotype. The chain joins TRBV6-6 to TRBJ1-1, with 7 bases aligning to TRBD1. The CDR3 runs to 12 residues. Trimming removed 2 bases from V and 10 bases from J; junction bases left unmatched: 4. In germline, CDR1 is MNHNY, CDR2 SVGAGI (reference sequence). The CDR3 region is CASSYVPGGAFF. The CDR3 DNA sequence: TGTGCCAGCAGTTACGTGCCAGGGGGAGCTTTCTTT.

The rearrangement links TRBV12-3 or TRBV12-4 to TRBJ2-3; no clear D. Trimming removed 3 bases at V and 4 bases at J, with 11 bases between. This CDR3 comprises 14 residues. CDR3 in DNA: TGTGCCAGCAGTTTCGACGGGCGGTCAGATACGCAGTATTTT. Protein: CASSFDGRSDTQYF.

This clonotype came up many times. V gene TRBV7-8 combines with J gene TRBJ2-1; 12 nucleotides agree with TRBD2. The length of the CDR3 is 16 residues. From germline, CDR1 is SGHVS and CDR2 FQNEAQ. V shed 5 bases and J 2 bases; nucleotides not matched to a gene: 4. CDR3 DNA: TGTGCCAGCAGCCCACGGACTAGCGGGGCCTACAATGAGCAGTTCTTC. Encoded protein: CASSPRTSGAYNEQFF.

Many counts were recorded for this clonotype. The gene calls are TRBV3-1 and TRBJ2-1, with D possibly being TRBD2 (6 bases). Germline CDR1 reads LGHDT; CDR2 reads YNNKEL (reference sequence). The V and J ends lost 4 bases and 0 bases respectively, with 19 bases between them. The CDR3 is 18 amino acids. In DNA, the CDR3 is TGTGCCAGCAGCCCCGCGGGGTCCCGAATCCTCTCCTACAATGAGCAGTTCTTC. The encoded protein is CASSPAGSRILSYNEQFF.

This rearrangement joins TRBV5-5 to TRBJ1-1; 7 bases match TRBD1. The ends lost 0 bases at V and 6 bases at J; junction bases unmatched: 11. The CDR3 sequence is 16 residues long. Germline CDR1 is SGHKS and CDR2 is YYEKEE (reference sequence). The CDR3 sequence: CASSLAPTGMIPEAFF. The CDR3 bases are TGTGCCAGCAGCTTGGCCCCGACAGGGATGATCCCTGAAGCTTTCTTT.

The sample holds many counts of this clonotype. This chain joins TRBV3-1 and TRBJ2-7; D is perhaps TRBD2 (6 bases). Looked up from germline, CDR1 is LGHDT and CDR2 is YNNKEL (reference sequence). V was clipped by 7 bases and J by 3 bases, with 16 bases between them. This CDR3 spans 14 amino acids. CDR3 bases: TGTGCCAGCACCCCCGGGGGAAGCATCTACGAGCAGTACTTC. It specifies CASTPGGSIYEQYF.